Here is one TCR beta chain with its context. Its target is not known. The data were taken from a study of T cell responses to AZD1222 COVID-19 vaccine. On the study more broadly: Researchers grouped second doses given at about 4 or about 12 weeks into one pool.

Clones were read by immunoSEQ multiplex PCR, and TCRdb kept only the in-frame ones, dropping some. The sample has about 130,000 clones; 90% are singletons. General study points: Donors were chiefly white British, with a greater number of females, and clonal diversity was perhaps underestimated. Nearly half of spike-specific TCRs reportedly target variant regions that are unmutated in the B.1.351 and B.1.1.7 variants. Recipients of AZD1222 seropositive at baseline numbered only five or six.

The receptor was isolated from an adult in good health. The specimen comprised peripheral blood, sampled on day 0 of AZD1222 vaccination.

In DNA form, the CDR3 reads TGCGCCAGCAGCCAAGATCGGACCCGGGACAGGGCCCTCGGCTACACCTTC. Residues: CASSQDRTRDRALGYTF. The chain joins TRBV4-3 to TRBJ1-2, with TRBD1 matching 9 bases. Trimming cost V 0 bases and J 8 bases; bases outside gene matches: 13. Germline V gives CDR1 LGHNA, CDR2 YSLEER. The CDR3 length is 17 residues.